These 32 T cell receptor beta chains came from one sample sequenced in a study of shared clonotypes between healthy human individuals. The protocol was immunoSEQ multiplex PCR, while the TCRdb copy is restricted to in-frame clones and leaves out a portion. There are a few hundred thousand clones in the sample; around three quarters occur only once, and 12% lies in the top ten. Sequencing was carried out using PBMCs. These receptors all stem from a woman between 35 and 50 years old in good health. Some clones in this sample may be carry-over from other donors' samples.

The rearrangement joins TRBV7-2 to TRBJ2-3, with unresolved D. Deletions cut 1 base from V and 2 bases from J, with 10 bases between. The germline gives CDR1 SGHTA, CDR2 FQGNSA. The CDR3 has 15 amino acids. The CDR3 reads CASSLGPPPTDTQYF. CDR3 DNA: TGTGCCAGCAGCTTAGGACCCCCTCCCACAGATACGCAGTATTTT.

This clone has ten or more counts. This sequence joins TRBV5-5 and TRBJ2-5; TRBD2 matches at 7 bases. V was clipped by 0 bases and J by 2 bases; unmatched bases: 13. The CDR3 runs to 18 residues. The germline V gene encodes CDR1 SGHKS and CDR2 YYEKEE (reference sequence). CDR3 sequence reads: CASSLDLRRAAGQETQYF. CDR3 nucleotides: TGTGCCAGCAGCTTGGACCTAAGGAGGGCAGCGGGGCAAGAGACCCAGTACTTC. The whole variable domain, filled in from reference TRBV5-5 and TRBJ2-5, reads DAGVTQSPTHLIKTRGQQVTLRCSPISGHKSVSWYQQVLGQGPQFIFQYYEKEERGRGNFPDRFSARQFPNYSSELNVNALLLGDSALYLCASSLDLRRAAGQETQYFGPGTRLLVL.

This clone occurred a few times. The chain has TRBV7-3 and TRBJ2-7; D is uncertain. The germline V gene encodes CDR1 SGHTA and CDR2 FQGTGA. This CDR3 comprises 13 residues. V shed 1 base and J shed 6 bases, with 10 bases lying between them. CDR3 bases: TGTGCCAGCAGCTTAAGGGATGGCATCGAGCAGTACTTC. It encodes CASSLRDGIEQYF.

The chain links TRBV5-4 to TRBJ1-2; D unclear. Trimming left V 2 bases short and J 3 bases short, with 5 bases between. Germline CDR1 and CDR2: SGHNT and YYREEE (reference sequence). The CDR3 totals 12 residues. CDR3 in DNA: TGTGCCAGCAGCTTTCCAGACTATGGCTACACCTTC. It is translated as CASSFPDYGYTF.

This clone came up many times. Other DNA sequences in this sample translate to the same CDR3. The chain carries TRBV6-1 and TRBJ2-7, with 11 bases fitting TRBD1. This CDR3 comprises 15 residues. CDR1 is MNHNS and CDR2 is SASEGT in the germline V gene. V dropped 5 bases and J dropped 2; count of bases not matched to a gene: 5. The CDR3 loop is CASSRTGGQTYEQYF. CDR3 DNA: TGTGCCAGCAGTCGGACAGGGGGCCAGACCTACGAGCAGTACTTC.

The chain couples TRBV27 to TRBJ2-3; no clear D gene. Trimming stripped 2 bases from V and 7 bases from J, with 13 bases between. CDR3 length equals 14 residues. The germline V gene has CDR1 MNHEY and CDR2 SMNVEV (reference sequence). As DNA, the CDR3 is TGTGCCAGCAGTTTAACCTCGTCCCTTTATACGCAGTATTTT. Its translation is CASSLTSSLYTQYF.

The J gene is TRBJ2-5, the V gene TRBV14; TRBD2 might be the D (5 bases). In germline, CDR1 is SGHDN, CDR2 FVKESK. The CDR3 contains 16 residues. Trimming removed 3 bases from V and 1 base from J, with 15 bases in between. DNA of the CDR3: TGTGCCAGCAGCCATCGGGCGTCCCTAGCCCAAGAGACCCAGTACTTC. It yields the protein CASSHRASLAQETQYF.

V usage is TRBV15 and J usage is TRBJ2-7; tentatively, D is TRBD2 (5 bases). The length of the CDR3 is 16 residues. Germline loops: CDR1 LNHNV, CDR2 YYDKDF (reference sequence). The V end lost 0 bases, the J end lost 2 bases, and 14 bases lay between the germline ends. In DNA, the CDR3 is TGTGCCACCAGCAGAGATCGGGGTAGGAAACCCTACGAGCAGTACTTC. The encoded protein is CATSRDRGRKPYEQYF.

The rearrangement uses TRBV2 and TRBJ1-1; D is uncertain. From germline, CDR1 is SNHLY and CDR2 FYNNEI. Trimming left V 8 bases short and J 3 bases short, with 13 bases between. The CDR3 extends over 13 amino acids. The DNA of the CDR3 is TGTGCCAGCTCGTTGGGCTCTGACACTGAAGCTTTCTTT. It yields the protein CASSLGSDTEAFF.

The V and J genes are TRBV18 and TRBJ1-1; TRBD1 matches at 7 bases. The CDR3 runs 14 residues. Germline trimming cut 5 bases from V and 2 bases from J; bases unmatched to any gene: 5. Germline values: CDR1 KGHSH, CDR2 LQKENI. The CDR3 is CASSTRDSNTEAFF. The CDR3 bases are TGTGCCAGCTCAACCCGGGACAGCAACACTGAAGCTTTCTTT.

This chain links TRBV5-1 with TRBJ2-1; 9 bases fit TRBD2. V gave up 0 bases and J gave up 4 bases; unmatched junction bases: 5. Per germline, CDR1 SGHRS and CDR2 YFSETQ. The CDR3 contains 16 residues. This CDR3 is CASSLVASGIYNEQFF. In nucleotides, the CDR3 is TGCGCCAGCAGCTTGGTGGCTAGCGGGATTTACAATGAGCAGTTCTTC.

V is TRBV5-1 and J is TRBJ2-2; D is ambiguous. The CDR3 sequence is 14 residues long. CDR1 is SGHRS, CDR2 YFSETQ, per germline. Trimming left V 0 bases short and J 5 bases short, with 8 bases between. The CDR3 DNA reads as TGCGCCAGCAGCTTGGCCCAAATGACCGGGGAGCTGTTTTTT. Encoded protein: CASSLAQMTGELFF.

Only one count was recorded for this clone. The chain employs TRBV5-1 and TRBJ1-3; D is unclear. The CDR3 sequence is 13 residues long. Germline CDR1 reads SGHRS; CDR2 reads YFSETQ. V was pared by 5 bases and J by 0 bases, with 6 bases between. This CDR3 reads CASRSSSGNTIYF. The DNA for the CDR3 is TGCGCCAGCAGGTCAAGCTCTGGAAACACCATATATTTT.

The chain joins TRBV7-8 to TRBJ2-7; 8 positions agree with TRBD2. This CDR3 comprises 15 residues. Per the germline V gene, CDR1 is SGHVS and CDR2 is FQNEAQ. V shed 6 bases and J 10 bases; nucleotides not matched to a gene: 17. This CDR3 reads CASRPTASSGIHQYF. The CDR3 coding sequence is TGTGCCAGCAGACCGACGGCTAGTAGCGGGATTCATCAGTACTTC.

This chain uses TRBV7-9 with TRBJ2-3, with 8 bases aligning to TRBD2. Germline CDR1 is SEHNR and CDR2 is FQNEAQ (reference sequence). The J segment lost 5 bases and the V segment lost 5 bases, leaving 12 bases of the junction unmatched. This CDR3 region has 16 residues. CDR3 loop: CASSPPGSGRGDTQYF. CDR3 in DNA: TGTGCCAGCAGCCCCCCGGGGAGCGGGAGAGGAGATACGCAGTATTTT.

This clone was detected only once. Additional DNA sequences in this sample encode the identical CDR3. The V gene is TRBV18, the J gene TRBJ2-5; 8 nucleotides match TRBD2. Germline trimming cut 5 bases from V and 2 bases from J; bases unmatched to any gene: 4. The CDR3 totals 14 residues. Germline CDR1 reads KGHSH; CDR2 reads LQKENI. The DNA for the CDR3 is TGTGCCAGCTCAAGAAGCGGGAGTCAAGAGACCCAGTACTTC. Protein sequence: CASSRSGSQETQYF.

In this sample, this clone turned up once. V and J are TRBV28 and TRBJ2-3; TRBD2 matches 11 bases. This CDR3 is 16 amino acids long. V trimming: 6 bases; J trimming: 0 bases; junction bases outside the gene matches: 5. Germline V gene sequence: CDR1 MDHEN, CDR2 SYDVKM. CDR3 in amino acids: CASSRLAGGSTDTQYF. The CDR3 DNA follows: TGTGCCAGCAGCCGTCTAGCGGGAGGAAGCACAGATACGCAGTATTTT.

The rearrangement joins TRBV29-1 to TRBJ2-3; D call uncertain. This CDR3 spans 12 amino acids. V lost 4 bases, J lost 2 bases, and 7 bases lay in between. CDR1 is SQVTM and CDR2 is ANQGSEA in the germline V gene. CDR3 in amino acids: CSVGENTDTQYF. The CDR3 DNA is TGCAGCGTTGGGGAAAACACAGATACGCAGTATTTT.

The V call is TRBV5-6, the J call TRBJ2-7; no firm D call. Deletions cut 1 base from V and 1 base from J, with 6 bases between. Germline V CDR1 and CDR2: SGHDT, YYEEEE. CDR3 size: 13 residues. The CDR3: CASSLSLSYEQYF. The CDR3 nucleotides read TGTGCCAGCAGCTTGAGTCTATCCTACGAGCAGTACTTC.

V gene TRBV4-2 combines with J gene TRBJ1-2, with TRBD1 identical over 8 bases. V gave up 1 base and J gave up 1 base; unmatched junction bases: 2. CDR3 size: 15 residues. Germline lookup yields CDR1 LGHNA and CDR2 YNFKEQ. This chain's CDR3 is CASSQGTGGNYGYTF. The CDR3, as DNA: TGTGCCAGCAGCCAAGGAACAGGGGGTAACTATGGCTACACCTTC.

This rearrangement joins TRBV28 to TRBJ2-2, with D possibly matching TRBD1 (7 bases). Germline lookup yields CDR1 MDHEN and CDR2 SYDVKM. The CDR3 extends over 15 amino acids. V lost 5 bases to trimming and J lost 4 bases, with 14 bases between them. The CDR3 sequence: CASSPPQGGTGELFF. CDR3 nucleotides: TGTGCCAGCAGTCCACCCCAGGGGGGCACCGGGGAGCTGTTTTTT. Using reference TRBV28 and TRBJ2-2 for the parts outside the CDR3, the full variable domain is DVKVTQSSRYLVKRTGEKVFLECVQDMDHENMFWYRQDPGLGLRLIYFSYDVKMKEKGDIPEGYSVSREKKERFSLILESASTNQTSMYLCASSPPQGGTGELFFGEGSRLTVL.

The genes are TRBV4-1 and TRBJ2-1; 13 bases map to TRBD2. V was clipped by 5 bases and J by 3 bases; unmatched bases: 7. The CDR3 contains 17 residues. Per the germline V gene, CDR1 is MGHRA and CDR2 is YSYEKL. CDR3 sequence: CASSVRLAGGYYNEQFF. The CDR3 nucleotides are TGCGCCAGCAGCGTCAGACTAGCGGGAGGCTACTACAATGAGCAGTTCTTC.

This rearrangement joins TRBV19 to TRBJ1-1; TRBD1 agrees at 7 bases. V lost 7 bases, J lost 0 bases, and 5 bases stayed unmatched. This CDR3 has 14 residues. Germline CDR1 is LNHDA and CDR2 is SQIVND (reference sequence). CDR3 residues: CASTNRGMNTEAFF. The CDR3 DNA reads as TGTGCCAGTACCAACAGGGGAATGAACACTGAAGCTTTCTTT.

The chain recombines TRBV30 with TRBJ2-5; no clear D. Germline V gives CDR1 GTSNPN, CDR2 SVGIG (reference sequence). With 3 bases removed from V and 3 bases from J, the gap between germline ends came to 8 bases. The CDR3 sequence is 12 residues long. CDR3 coding DNA: TGTGCCTGGAGGAGGCTGGAAGAGACCCAGTACTTC. Amino acids: CAWRRLEETQYF.

This clone was seen once. A far larger clone is just one base off, so this is likely a read error. The rearrangement joins TRBV9 to TRBJ2-5, with 8 positions matching TRBD2. The germline gives CDR1 SGDLS, CDR2 YYNGEE. The CDR3 has 15 residues. CDR3: CAGSPGTSLQETQYF. The CDR3 DNA is TGTGCCGGCAGCCCCGGGACTAGTCTCCAAGAGACCCAGTACTTC.

The rearrangement uses TRBV28 and TRBJ1-1, with D possibly TRBD1 on 5 matching bases. Trimming took off 7 bases at V and 9 bases at J, with 15 bases between the two ends. This CDR3 spans 12 amino acids. The germline gives CDR1 MDHEN, CDR2 SYDVKM. For the CDR3, the DNA is TGTGCCAGCACAAATCGACAGAATAAAGCTTTCTTT. Translated, it gives CASTNRQNKAFF. Full variable domain (outside the CDR3, taken from reference TRBV28 and TRBJ1-1): DVKVTQSSRYLVKRTGEKVFLECVQDMDHENMFWYRQDPGLGLRLIYFSYDVKMKEKGDIPEGYSVSREKKERFSLILESASTNQTSMYLCASTNRQNKAFFGQGTRLTVV.

Remarks on this clone: This same CDR3 is encoded by further DNA sequences in the sample. V gene TRBV15 combines with J gene TRBJ2-1; D assignment may be TRBD1 or TRBD2 (7 bases each). Germline V gene sequence: CDR1 LNHNV, CDR2 YYDKDF (reference sequence). V shed 0 bases and J shed 3 bases, with 9 bases lying between them. The CDR3 is 15 amino acids. This CDR3 is CATSRDRGGYNEQFF. DNA for the CDR3: TGTGCCACCAGCAGAGACAGGGGGGGCTACAATGAGCAGTTCTTC. The whole variable domain, filled in from reference TRBV15 and TRBJ2-1, reads DAMVIQNPRYQVTQFGKPVTLSCSQTLNHNVMYWYQQKSSQAPKLLFHYYDKDFNNEADTPDNFQSRRPNTSFCFLDIRSPGLGDTAMYLCATSRDRGGYNEQFFGPGTRLTVL.

This clone was counted ten times or more. This sequence joins TRBV6-6 and TRBJ1-4; D gene uncertain. This CDR3 spans 13 amino acids. The V end lost 8 bases, the J end lost 5 bases, and 12 bases lay between the germline ends. The V gene's germline CDR1 is MNHNY and CDR2 SVGAGI (reference sequence). As DNA, the CDR3 is TGTGCCAGCCCGACGGGGAAAAATGAAAAACTGTTTTTT. Amino acids: CASPTGKNEKLFF.

The V gene is TRBV7-2, the J gene TRBJ1-5; D is ambiguous. The CDR3 spans 13 residues. Germline CDR1 reads SGHTA; CDR2 reads FQGNSA. V was shortened by 2 bases and J by 5 bases, with 7 bases between the two germline ends. The CDR3 coding sequence is TGTGCCAGCAGCTTAAACTATGATCAGCCCCAGCATTTT. This codes for CASSLNYDQPQHF.

The J gene is TRBJ2-7, the V gene TRBV2, with D perhaps matching TRBD1 (6 bases). Trimming left V 11 bases short and J 0 bases short, with 14 bases between. CDR3 length equals 13 residues. CDR1 SNHLY and CDR2 FYNNEI come from the germline V gene. The CDR3: CAGGRDSSYEQYF. The CDR3 DNA is TGTGCCGGGGGCAGGGATAGCTCCTACGAGCAGTACTTC.

On this clone itself: The identical CDR3 is also encoded by other nucleotide sequences in the sample. The CDR3 loop is CASSRNTGELFF. As DNA, the CDR3 is TGTGCCAGCAGCAGGAACACCGGGGAGCTGTTTTTT. The chain has TRBV6-5 and TRBJ2-2; no firm D call. Trimming removed 6 bases at V and 1 base at J, with 3 bases between. The germline V gene encodes CDR1 MNHEY and CDR2 SVGAGI. The CDR3 consists of 12 residues.

This clone was detected only a few times. V and J are TRBV10-1 and TRBJ2-7; tentative D call: TRBD1 (6 bases). The V and J ends lost 3 bases and 2 bases respectively, with 17 bases between them. Germline V lookup: CDR1 WNHNN, CDR2 SYGVQD (reference sequence). This CDR3 comprises 16 residues. CDR3 in DNA: TGCGCCAGCAGTGAAATAAAGTGGGACACCCCCTACGAGCAGTACTTC. This sequence encodes CASSEIKWDTPYEQYF.